A selection of T cell receptor beta chains follows, all from one sample in a study of blood T cell repertoires in COVID-19. Sequencing used immunoSEQ multiplex PCR; TCRdb keeps in-frame clones, though not all of them. In the table there are fewer than 500,000 clones, roughly 87% of which are singletons. The specimen sequenced was PBMCs or T cells enriched from blood (not recorded which). The receptors here all came from a woman between 18 and 29 years old who had recovered from COVID-19. Both conserved end residues are part of each CDR3. Each record gives: clone size, V gene, J gene, D gene, CDR3 protein, CDR3 DNA. The D gene is left open where the match is weak. Only some rows state a clone size, as once, few, many or a class for expanded clones.

size: once
V: TRBV7-3
J: TRBJ2-7
D: TRBD1
CDR3: CASSPSMTGYDEQYF
DNA: TGTGCCAGCAGCCCATCGATGACAGGGTACGACGAGCAGTACTTC

size: -
V: TRBV5-1
J: TRBJ2-3
D: -
CDR3: CASSLGGGLDTQYF
DNA: TGCGCCAGCAGCTTGGGAGGAGGGTTAGATACGCAGTATTTT

size: -
V: TRBV30
J: TRBJ2-3
D: -
CDR3: CAWRLYSTDTQYF
DNA: TGTGCCTGGAGACTATACAGCACAGATACGCAGTATTTT

size: -
V: TRBV5-1
J: TRBJ2-3
D: TRBD2
CDR3: CASSLEVAGTDTQYF
DNA: TGCGCCAGCAGCTTGGAGGTAGCGGGGACAGATACGCAGTATTTT

size: -
V: TRBV12-3/TRBV12-4
J: TRBJ2-7
D: -
CDR3: CASSLGGTWEQYF
DNA: TGTGCCAGCAGTTTAGGAGGGACTTGGGAGCAGTACTTC

size: -
V: TRBV30
J: TRBJ2-7
D: TRBD2
CDR3: CAWSGGGQEAHEQYF
DNA: TGTGCCTGGAGCGGGGGGGGGCAGGAGGCTCACGAGCAGTACTTC

size: -
V: TRBV6-5
J: TRBJ1-1
D: -
CDR3: CASLGGHLNTEAFF
DNA: TGTGCCAGCTTAGGAGGGCATTTGAACACTGAAGCTTTCTTT

size: once
V: TRBV7-2
J: TRBJ1-2
D: -
CDR3: CAVIGGERWGYTF
DNA: TGTGCCGTTATAGGCGGGGAACGGTGGGGCTACACCTTC

size: -
V: TRBV4-2
J: TRBJ2-1
D: TRBD2
CDR3: CASRPSGAPNEQFF
DNA: TGTGCCAGCCGGCCTAGCGGGGCCCCCAATGAGCAGTTCTTC

size: -
V: TRBV5-6
J: TRBJ1-1
D: TRBD1
CDR3: CASSWDRNTEAFF
DNA: TGTGCCAGCAGCTGGGACAGAAACACTGAAGCTTTCTTT

size: -
V: TRBV6-1
J: TRBJ2-3
D: -
CDR3: CASSDVTDTQYF
DNA: TGTGCCAGCAGTGACGTTACAGATACGCAGTATTTT

size: -
V: TRBV27
J: TRBJ1-1
D: -
CDR3: CASSLSVDSLNTEAFF
DNA: TGTGCCAGCAGTTTATCGGTGGACAGTTTGAACACTGAAGCTTTCTTT

size: -
V: TRBV5-6
J: TRBJ1-2
D: -
CDR3: CASSSGYGYTF
DNA: TGTGCCAGCAGCTCGGGGTATGGCTACACCTTC

size: -
V: TRBV5-1
J: TRBJ1-1
D: -
CDR3: CASSSRGGTEAFF
DNA: TGCGCCAGCAGCTCTAGAGGGGGCACTGAAGCTTTCTTT

size: -
V: TRBV28
J: TRBJ1-4
D: TRBD1
CDR3: CASSPGGASNEKLFF
DNA: TGTGCCAGCAGTCCAGGGGGCGCATCTAATGAAAAACTGTTTTTT

size: few
V: TRBV7-2
J: TRBJ2-7
D: TRBD1
CDR3: CASSFGTDYEQYF
DNA: TGTGCCAGCAGCTTTGGGACAGACTACGAGCAGTACTTC

size: -
V: TRBV11-2
J: TRBJ2-1
D: TRBD1
CDR3: CASSTNQTDRLAREQFF
DNA: TGTGCCAGCAGCACCAACCAAACGGACAGGCTGGCTCGTGAGCAGTTCTTC

size: -
V: TRBV6-5
J: TRBJ1-2
D: -
CDR3: CARQLNYGYTF
DNA: TGTGCCCGACAGCTGAACTATGGCTACACCTTC

size: -
V: TRBV6-1
J: TRBJ2-7
D: -
CDR3: CASSALRGRFYPQSYEQYF
DNA: TGTGCCAGCAGTGCCCTCAGGGGCAGGTTTTATCCTCAATCCTACGAGCAGTACTTC

size: -
V: TRBV30
J: TRBJ2-1
D: TRBD1
CDR3: CAWSVWAGGSSRGNEQFF
DNA: TGTGCCTGGAGTGTTTGGGCAGGGGGCAGCTCTCGAGGCAATGAGCAGTTCTTC

size: -
V: TRBV29-1
J: TRBJ2-7
D: -
CDR3: CSVGGVTYEQYF
DNA: TGCAGCGTTGGCGGGGTGACCTACGAGCAGTACTTC

size: -
V: TRBV5-5
J: TRBJ2-3
D: TRBD1
CDR3: CASSLEGQATDTQYF
DNA: TGTGCCAGCAGCTTGGAGGGACAGGCCACAGATACGCAGTATTTT

size: -
V: TRBV5-4
J: TRBJ2-5
D: TRBD2
CDR3: CASSKPSGGEQETQYF
DNA: TGTGCCAGCAGCAAACCTAGCGGGGGGGAACAAGAGACCCAGTACTTC

size: -
V: TRBV5-4
J: TRBJ2-3
D: TRBD2
CDR3: CASSLASGGAEGGDTQYF
DNA: TGTGCCAGCAGCTTGGCTAGCGGGGGGGCCGAAGGCGGAGATACGCAGTATTTT

size: few
V: TRBV9
J: TRBJ2-2
D: TRBD2
CDR3: CASSQLLAGGTGELFF
DNA: TGTGCCAGCAGCCAACTACTAGCGGGGGGAACCGGGGAGCTGTTTTTT

size: few
V: TRBV5-1
J: TRBJ1-1
D: -
CDR3: CASSLTVNTEAFF
DNA: TGCGCCAGCAGCTTGACAGTTAACACTGAAGCTTTCTTT

size: once
V: TRBV7-2
J: TRBJ1-2
D: TRBD1
CDR3: CASSIQTGGSVGYTF
DNA: TGTGCCAGCAGCATTCAGACAGGGGGATCGGTTGGCTACACCTTC

size: -
V: TRBV7-9
J: TRBJ2-7
D: TRBD2
CDR3: CASSLTRASGPSEQYF
DNA: TGTGCCAGCAGCTTAACCCGGGCTAGCGGACCCAGCGAGCAGTACTTC

size: once
V: TRBV5-1
J: TRBJ2-7
D: -
CDR3: CASSLQGGWGGQYF
DNA: TGCGCCAGCAGCTTGCAAGGGGGCTGGGGAGGGCAGTACTTC

size: -
V: TRBV19
J: TRBJ1-5
D: -
CDR3: CASSPSRTDDNQPQHF
DNA: TGTGCCAGTAGTCCGAGCCGGACAGATGACAATCAGCCCCAGCATTTT

size: -
V: TRBV30
J: TRBJ2-1
D: TRBD1
CDR3: CAWRQGIDEQFF
DNA: TGTGCCTGGCGACAGGGTATAGATGAGCAGTTCTTC

size: -
V: TRBV5-8
J: TRBJ1-4
D: -
CDR3: CASSLQGYSEKLFF
DNA: TGTGCCAGCAGCTTACAGGGTTACAGTGAAAAACTGTTTTTT

size: -
V: TRBV27
J: TRBJ1-1
D: TRBD1
CDR3: CASSLGSGTGGNVF
DNA: TGTGCCAGCAGTTTGGGGTCCGGGACAGGGGGAAATGTCTTT

size: -
V: TRBV4-1
J: TRBJ2-7
D: -
CDR3: CASSQGADFSYEQYF
DNA: TGCGCCAGCAGCCAAGGGGCGGACTTCTCCTACGAGCAGTACTTC

size: -
V: TRBV20-1
J: TRBJ1-1
D: -
CDR3: CSASLGHGGQNTEAFF
DNA: TGCAGTGCTAGTTTGGGTCACGGGGGGCAGAACACTGAAGCTTTCTTT

size: -
V: TRBV11-3
J: TRBJ2-1
D: -
CDR3: CASSPRALSGYNEQFF
DNA: TGTGCCAGCAGCCCGAGGGCCCTCAGCGGCTACAATGAGCAGTTCTTC

size: -
V: TRBV10-3
J: TRBJ1-1
D: -
CDR3: CAISEGGNAFF
DNA: TGTGCCATCAGTGAGGGGGGCAATGCTTTCTTT

size: -
V: TRBV28
J: TRBJ1-1
D: -
CDR3: CASSLDPGTEAFF
DNA: TGTGCCAGCAGTTTAGATCCGGGCACTGAAGCTTTCTTT

size: -
V: TRBV10-3
J: TRBJ1-5
D: TRBD1
CDR3: CAISESGGQGRQPQHF
DNA: TGTGCCATCAGTGAGTCGGGGGGACAGGGCAGACAGCCCCAGCATTTT

size: once
V: TRBV6-5
J: TRBJ2-5
D: -
CDR3: CASSLLEGYQETQYF
DNA: TGTGCCAGCAGTTTACTCGAGGGATACCAAGAGACCCAGTACTTC

size: -
V: TRBV6-5
J: TRBJ1-6
D: -
CDR3: CASMSNNSPLHF
DNA: TGTGCCAGCATGAGCAATAATTCACCCCTCCACTTT

size: -
V: TRBV3-1/TRBV3-2
J: TRBJ1-1
D: -
CDR3: CASSQDVVNTEAFF
DNA: TGTGCCAGCAGCCAAGATGTAGTGAACACTGAAGCTTTCTTT

size: -
V: TRBV3-1/TRBV3-2
J: TRBJ2-7
D: -
CDR3: CASSQEVDSTLMNEQYF
DNA: TGTGCCAGCAGCCAAGAGGTCGACTCTACCTTAATGAACGAGCAGTACTTC

size: -
V: TRBV14
J: TRBJ1-3
D: -
CDR3: CASSPQFPGVRSGNTIYF
DNA: TGTGCCAGCAGCCCGCAATTTCCAGGGGTTAGATCTGGAAACACCATATATTTT